The 15 T cell receptor beta chains below all came from one sample that was sequenced in a study of T cells in narcolepsy. Assay: immunoSEQ multiplex PCR; the TCRdb copy retains only in-frame clones and omits some. This table holds about 24,000 clones, 80% to 85% found once. What was sequenced was memory (CD45RA-) CD4+ T cells from blood. The receptor set was obtained from a human donor in good health.

This clone has a single count. The V call is TRBV7-8, the J call TRBJ2-1, with TRBD2 matching over 7 bases. The CDR3 covers 15 residues. J lost 4 bases, V lost 2 bases, and 5 bases had no gene match. From germline, CDR1 is SGHVS and CDR2 FQNEAQ. The DNA of the CDR3 is TGTGCCAGCAGCTTAAGGGCTAGCGGTTACAATGAGCAGTTCTTC. It translates to CASSLRASGYNEQFF.

The chain couples TRBV7-2 to TRBJ2-7; weak D call: TRBD2 (7 bases). Germline V lookup: CDR1 SGHTA, CDR2 FQGNSA. CDR3 length: 13 amino acids. Trimming took off 5 bases at V and 5 bases at J, with 13 bases between the two ends. DNA of the CDR3: TGTGCCAGCAGCCCGGGGGGCAGAGACGAGCAGTACTTC. It encodes CASSPGGRDEQYF.

The chain joins TRBV10-3 to TRBJ1-2; D gene ambiguous. The CDR3 consists of 14 residues. Germline CDR1 and CDR2: ENHRY and SYGVKD. Trimming pared 8 bases from V and 7 bases from J, leaving 20 bases between. CDR3 DNA: TGTGCCATCCGTTCCGAGGGAAGGATTGGTGGCTACACCTTC. Encoded protein: CAIRSEGRIGGYTF.

V usage is TRBV2 and J usage is TRBJ1-6, with no clear D. V lost 0 bases, J lost 7 bases, and 7 bases lay in between. The germline V gene encodes CDR1 SNHLY and CDR2 FYNNEI. The CDR3 length is 14 residues. CDR3 in DNA: TGTGCCAGCAGTGAAGCGGTTTACAATTCACCCCTCCACTTT. It translates to CASSEAVYNSPLHF.

This clone was counted a single time. The chain recombines TRBV29-1 with TRBJ2-3; D may be TRBD2 (5 bases). V lost 4 bases, J lost 1 base, and 12 bases lay in between. Germline assignment: CDR1 SQVTM and CDR2 ANQGSEA. This CDR3 has 14 amino acids. The chain's CDR3 is CSVGHKGGTDTQYF. CDR3 bases: TGCAGCGTTGGACACAAGGGAGGCACAGATACGCAGTATTTT.

This sequence joins TRBV7-8 and TRBJ2-5, with D tentatively TRBD2 (6 bases). V lost 3 bases and J 4 bases, leaving 9 bases between the germline ends. Germline V CDR1 and CDR2: SGHVS, FQNEAQ. This CDR3 region has 13 residues. The CDR3 DNA reads TGTGCCAGCAGCTTGGGGGGTCCAGAGACCCAGTACTTC. The encoded protein is CASSLGGPETQYF.

The J gene is TRBJ1-1, the V gene TRBV14; 8 bases line up with TRBD1. The CDR3 runs to 15 residues. The V gene's germline CDR1 is SGHDN and CDR2 FVKESK. The trim removed 4 bases at V and 0 bases at J, leaving 4 bases unmatched. The DNA of the CDR3 is TGTGCCAGCAGCCGGACAGGGTACTTGAACACTGAAGCTTTCTTT. It yields the protein CASSRTGYLNTEAFF.

J is TRBJ2-7 and V is TRBV7-7; TRBD1 might be the D (5 bases). The germline V gene encodes CDR1 SSHAT and CDR2 FNYEAQ (reference sequence). The CDR3 is 14 amino acids. V was shortened by 5 bases and J by 5 bases, with 16 bases between the two germline ends. CDR3 sequence reads: CASSQGVGNNEQYF. CDR3 DNA sequence: TGTGCCAGCAGCCAAGGGGTAGGAAATAACGAGCAGTACTTC.

This clone is medium-sized in the sample. The chain carries TRBV14 and TRBJ2-1, with 12 bases that match TRBD2. Germline lookup yields CDR1 SGHDN and CDR2 FVKESK. With 3 bases clipped from V and 9 bases from J, the junction kept 6 bases outside the gene matches. This CDR3 comprises 15 residues. CDR3 loop: CASSQASGGGTEQFF. The CDR3 nucleotides read TGTGCCAGCAGCCAGGCTAGCGGGGGGGGCACTGAGCAGTTCTTC.

The CDR3 loop reads CASSLGGGNNQPQHF. The DNA of the CDR3 is TGTGCCAGCAGCTTAGGGGGGGGTAACAATCAGCCCCAGCATTTT. V gene TRBV7-6 combines with J gene TRBJ1-5; TRBD1 might be the D (5 bases). The CDR3 contains 15 residues. Germline values: CDR1 SGHVS, CDR2 FNYEAQ. V dropped 1 base and J dropped 3 bases, with 10 bases sitting between them.

The chain couples TRBV4-1 to TRBJ1-5; D perhaps matches TRBD1 (5 bases). Between the trimmed V and J ends, which lost 3 bases and 9 bases, there was a span of 15 bases. The CDR3 has 14 amino acids. Germline V gives CDR1 MGHRA, CDR2 YSYEKL. CDR3 nucleotide sequence: TGCGCCAGCAGCCAGGTTCACCGGGACCGGCCCCAGCATTTT. Its translation: CASSQVHRDRPQHF.

Remarks on this clone: Other DNA sequences in the same sample also yield this CDR3. The chain recombines TRBV5-8 with TRBJ1-3; TRBD1 matches at 11 bases. V trimming: 5 bases; J trimming: 1 base; junction bases outside the gene matches: 5. CDR3 size: 16 residues. The germline V gene encodes CDR1 SGHTS and CDR2 YDEGEE. The CDR3 is CASSPGTGGSGNTIYF. The CDR3 DNA is TGTGCCAGCAGTCCCGGGACAGGGGGTTCTGGAAACACCATATATTTT.

The V call is TRBV6-1, the J call TRBJ1-5; perhaps TRBD1 as D (6 bases). The CDR3 totals 18 residues. Germline V gene sequence: CDR1 MNHNS, CDR2 SASEGT. V was shortened by 1 base and J by 3 bases, with 19 bases between the two germline ends. CDR3 DNA sequence: TGTGCCAGCAGTGAAGGGGGGGCGGGAAATGGAAACAATCAGCCCCAGCATTTT. Amino acid sequence: CASSEGGAGNGNNQPQHF.

This chain uses TRBV7-2 with TRBJ2-1, with a tentative D call TRBD1 (5 bases). The germline gives CDR1 SGHTA, CDR2 FQGNSA. There are 13 residues in the CDR3. V shed 3 bases and J shed 8 bases, with 11 bases lying between them. CDR3 amino acids: CASSLLQGYEQFF. DNA for the CDR3: TGTGCCAGCAGCTTGTTGCAGGGCTATGAGCAGTTCTTC.

This chain uses TRBV7-2 with TRBJ2-1, with 11 bases matching TRBD2. The CDR3 has 16 residues. J was trimmed by 6 bases and V by 5 bases; bases with no gene match: 9. Germline-derived CDR1 and CDR2 are SGHTA and FQGNSA. CDR3 coding DNA: TGTGCCAGCAGCCCCTACATAGCGGGGGGGCCCAATGAGCAGTTCTTC. Protein: CASSPYIAGGPNEQFF. The full variable domain, in which reference TRBV7-2 and TRBJ2-1 provide the parts outside the CDR3, is GAGVSQSPSNKVTEKGKDVELRCDPISGHTALYWYRQSLGQGLEFLIYFQGNSAPDKSGLPSDRFSAERTGGSVSTLTIQRTQQEDSAVYLCASSPYIAGGPNEQFFGPGTRLTVL.